Below, 14 T cell receptor beta chains from the same sample are listed, as sequenced in a study of identical twins. In TCRdb, the 5' RACE reads were re-called with MiXCR into one record per CDR3 protein. This sample has fewer than 250,000 distinct CDR3 sequences; roughly 15% occur once, and the top ten carry around two fifths. The data were also submitted as part of a second study, on T cells expressing NK-cell markers.

The sequenced sample consisted of CD8+ T cells sorted from blood. The receptors come from a woman under 30 in good health.

In its sample, this clonotype was seen many times. J is TRBJ1-1 and V is TRBV7-9, with D possibly matching TRBD1 (6 bases). This CDR3 has 17 residues. Trimming removed 5 bases at V and 0 bases at J, with 19 bases between. Germline CDR1 is SEHNR and CDR2 is FQNEAQ (reference sequence). The CDR3 sequence: CASSPTALRGMNTEAFF. The CDR3 coding sequence is TGTGCCAGCAGCCCCACCGCTTTAAGGGGGATGAACACTGAAGCTTTCTTT.

The V call is TRBV5-1, the J call TRBJ2-1, with 11 bases that match TRBD2. The germline CDR1 and CDR2 sequences are SGHRS and YFSETQ. V trimming: 0 bases; J trimming: 7 bases; junction bases outside the gene matches: 3. This CDR3 comprises 15 residues. The CDR3 bases are TGCGCCAGCAGCTTGGCCGTAGCGGGGGGGAATGAGCAGTTCTTC. It yields the protein CASSLAVAGGNEQFF.

The V call is TRBV5-5, the J call TRBJ2-5; 9 positions agree with TRBD2. The CDR3 covers 16 residues. Germline CDR1 SGHKS, CDR2 YYEKEE (reference sequence). The ends lost 3 bases at V and 3 bases at J; junction bases unmatched: 9. Here the CDR3 DNA reads TGTGCCAGCAGCTCCCCAAGCGGGGGGCCCGAAGAGACCCAGTACTTC. Translating gives CASSSPSGGPEETQYF.

This rearrangement joins TRBV27 to TRBJ2-1; the match to TRBD2 covers 9 bases. V was pared by 3 bases and J by 8 bases, with 8 bases of the junction left unmatched. Germline assignment: CDR1 MNHEY and CDR2 SMNVEV (reference sequence). The CDR3 runs 15 residues. This CDR3 reads CASSFLAGVLDEQFF. Written as DNA, the CDR3 is TGTGCCAGCAGTTTCTTAGCGGGGGTTTTGGATGAGCAGTTCTTC.

V is TRBV20-1 and J is TRBJ2-1; D gene ambiguous. V was trimmed by 8 bases and J by 4 bases, leaving 9 bases between them. CDR1 DFQATT and CDR2 SNEGSKA come from the germline V gene (reference sequence). This CDR3 spans 11 amino acids. The CDR3 region is CSLVSYNEQFF. The DNA of the CDR3 is TGCAGTCTAGTCTCATACAATGAGCAGTTCTTC.

This clonotype was seen only a few times. The gene calls are TRBV7-8 and TRBJ1-2; unclear D gene. Germline V gene data show CDR1 as SGHVS and CDR2 as FQNEAQ. Trimming pared 1 base from V and 2 bases from J, leaving 14 bases between. The CDR3 loop spans 16 amino acids. In DNA, the CDR3 is TGTGCCAGCAGCTTAGTTGGACCCATTATGAACTATGGCTACACCTTC. Amino acid sequence: CASSLVGPIMNYGYTF. Variable domain in full (rest from reference TRBV7-8 and TRBJ1-2): GAGVSQSPRYKVAKRGQDVALRCDPISGHVSLFWYQQALGQGPEFLTYFQNEAQLDKSGLPSDRFFAERPEGSVSTLKIQRTQQEDSAVYLCASSLVGPIMNYGYTFGSGTRLTVV.

CDR3 region: CASIETSGRSDTQYF. The CDR3 DNA sequence: TGTGCCAGCATTGAGACTAGCGGGAGGTCAGATACGCAGTATTTT. The gene calls are TRBV2 and TRBJ2-3, with 13 bases that match TRBD2. Unmatched junction bases numbered 5, after V lost 7 bases and J lost 4 bases. Germline CDR1 SNHLY, CDR2 FYNNEI. This CDR3 has 15 amino acids.

There are a few counts of this clonotype. The chain employs TRBV5-6 and TRBJ2-7; TRBD1 agrees at 9 bases. With V trimmed by 3 bases and J by 4 bases, 8 bases remained unmatched. The CDR3 sequence is 15 residues long. Germline V gene sequence: CDR1 SGHDT, CDR2 YYEEEE. CDR3 in DNA: TGTGCCAGCAGCTCCCGTGAACAGGGGGCATACGAGCAGTACTTC. It is translated as CASSSREQGAYEQYF.

There are a few counts of this clonotype. The chain couples TRBV15 to TRBJ2-5, with a weak D call TRBD2 (5 bases). In germline, CDR1 is LNHNV, CDR2 YYDKDF (reference sequence). The CDR3 has 14 residues. V lost 5 bases and J 2 bases, leaving 12 bases between the germline ends. CDR3 nucleotide sequence: TGTGCCACCAGCGCCGAACTAGTACAAGAGACCCAGTACTTC. Translated: CATSAELVQETQYF.

This clonotype occurred a few times. This chain uses TRBV29-1 with TRBJ1-2; 7 nucleotides line up with TRBD1. The V gene end was trimmed by 0 bases and the J gene end by 6 bases; junction bases not matched to a gene: 7. The CDR3 is 14 residues long. The germline V gene encodes CDR1 SQVTM and CDR2 ANQGSEA. CDR3 sequence (DNA): TGCAGCGTTGAAGAGGGGACAGTCCTCCATGGCTACACCTTC. The encoded protein is CSVEEGTVLHGYTF.

J is TRBJ2-7 and V is TRBV20-1; TRBD2 matches at 7 bases. The CDR3 is 13 amino acids. The J segment lost 2 bases and the V segment lost 8 bases, leaving 9 bases of the junction unmatched. The germline CDR1 and CDR2 sequences are DFQATT and SNEGSKA (reference sequence). In nucleotides, the CDR3 is TGCAGTACTCTACGCGGGAGCCCCTACGAGCAGTACTTC. This translates into CSTLRGSPYEQYF.

The V call is TRBV27, the J call TRBJ2-7, with 8 bases identical to TRBD1. Germline CDR1 is MNHEY and CDR2 is SMNVEV (reference sequence). CDR3 length: 13 residues. Germline trimming cut 4 bases from V and 5 bases from J; bases unmatched to any gene: 4. CDR3 amino acids: CASSWTGRHEQYF. The DNA of the CDR3 is TGTGCCAGCAGTTGGACAGGGAGGCACGAGCAGTACTTC.

V usage is TRBV3-1 and J usage is TRBJ2-7, with D maybe TRBD1 (5 bases). From germline, CDR1 is LGHDT and CDR2 YNNKEL (reference sequence). V lost 4 bases to trimming and J lost 2 bases, with 18 bases between them. The CDR3 is 16 residues long. The DNA of the CDR3 is TGTGCCAGCAGCCCCACCGGGCAGGGTGATCCCTACGAGCAGTACTTC. This gives the protein CASSPTGQGDPYEQYF.

The gene calls are TRBV6-1 and TRBJ1-6; possibly TRBD1 for D (6 bases). The CDR3 is 14 residues long. V shed 10 bases and J shed 7 bases, with 17 bases lying between them. The germline CDR1 and CDR2 sequences are MNHNS and SASEGT. In nucleotides, the CDR3 is TGTGCCACCAAACAGGGAGGTGGGAATTCACCCCTCCACTTT. This encodes CATKQGGGNSPLHF.